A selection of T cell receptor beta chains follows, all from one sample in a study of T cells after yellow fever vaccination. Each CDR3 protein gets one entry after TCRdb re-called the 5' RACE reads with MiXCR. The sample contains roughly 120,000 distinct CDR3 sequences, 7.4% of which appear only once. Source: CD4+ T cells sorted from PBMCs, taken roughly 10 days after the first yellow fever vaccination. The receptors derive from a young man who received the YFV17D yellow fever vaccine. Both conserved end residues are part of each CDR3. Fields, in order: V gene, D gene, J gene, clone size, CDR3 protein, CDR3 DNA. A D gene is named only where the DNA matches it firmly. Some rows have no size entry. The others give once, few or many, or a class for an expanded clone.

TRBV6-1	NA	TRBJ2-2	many	CASSRDGTGELFF	TGTGCCAGCAGTCGGGACGGCACCGGGGAGCTGTTTTTT
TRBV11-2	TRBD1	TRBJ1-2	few	CASSSLKGQGRVFYGYTF	TGTGCCAGCAGCTCCCTTAAAGGACAGGGGCGAGTTTTCTATGGCTACACCTTC
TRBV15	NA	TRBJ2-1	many	CATSSWGADEQFF	TGTGCCACCAGCAGCTGGGGGGCAGATGAGCAGTTCTTC
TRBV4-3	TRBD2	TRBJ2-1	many	CASSQEFLAGGLIEQFF	TGCGCCAGCAGCCAGGAATTCCTAGCGGGGGGTTTGATTGAGCAGTTCTTC
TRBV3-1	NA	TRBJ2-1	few	CASSQYDNEQFF	TGTGCCAGCAGCCAATACGACAATGAGCAGTTCTTC
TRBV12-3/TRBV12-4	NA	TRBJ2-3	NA	CASSLFQGSGTQYF	TGTGCCAGCAGTTTATTTCAGGGTAGCGGTACGCAGTATTTT
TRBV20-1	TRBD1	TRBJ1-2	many	CSATDRVGYGYTF	TGCAGTGCTACGGACAGGGTGGGTTATGGCTACACCTTC
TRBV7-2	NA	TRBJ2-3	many	CASSRTHRDTQYF	TGTGCCAGCAGCCGCACCCACCGGGATACGCAGTATTTT
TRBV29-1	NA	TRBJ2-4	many	CSATLAKNIQYF	TGCAGCGCCACACTAGCCAAAAACATTCAGTACTTC
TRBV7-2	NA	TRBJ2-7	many	CASSFVAAEQYF	TGTGCCAGCAGCTTTGTTGCAGCCGAGCAGTACTTC
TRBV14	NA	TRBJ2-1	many	CASSQYTGGSSSYNEQFF	TGTGCCAGCAGCCAATATACGGGCGGTTCGAGCTCCTACAATGAGCAGTTCTTC
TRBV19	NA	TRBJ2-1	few	CASSIPTVRGEQFF	TGTGCCAGTAGTATCCCGACCGTAAGAGGGGAGCAGTTCTTC
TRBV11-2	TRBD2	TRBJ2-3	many	CASARRGGRMSTDTQYF	TGTGCCAGCGCCAGACGGGGGGGCCGCATGAGCACAGATACGCAGTATTTT
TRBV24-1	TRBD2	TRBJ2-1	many	CATSDISSGFNEQFF	TGTGCCACCAGTGATATTTCTAGCGGGTTCAATGAGCAGTTCTTC
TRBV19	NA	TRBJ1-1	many	CASSILQNTEAFF	TGTGCCAGTAGTATCTTACAGAACACTGAAGCTTTCTTT
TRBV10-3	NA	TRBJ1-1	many	CAIRPTWGSDTEAFF	TGTGCCATCAGACCTACCTGGGGAAGCGACACTGAAGCTTTCTTT
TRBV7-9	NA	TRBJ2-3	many	CASSPAGTQYF	TGTGCCAGCAGCCCGGCGGGGACGCAGTATTTT
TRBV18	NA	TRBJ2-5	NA	CASSPPLQETQYF	TGTGCCAGCTCACCACCTTTACAAGAGACCCAGTACTTC
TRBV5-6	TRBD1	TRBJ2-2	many	CASSQWDRHTGELFF	TGTGCCAGCAGCCAATGGGACAGACATACCGGGGAGCTGTTTTTT
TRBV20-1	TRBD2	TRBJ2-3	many	CSAKLAGSTDTQYF	TGCAGTGCAAAACTAGCGGGGAGCACAGATACGCAGTATTTT
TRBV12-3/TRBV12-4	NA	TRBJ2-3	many	CASTRDFSTDTQYF	TGTGCCAGCACCCGGGACTTCAGCACAGATACGCAGTATTTT
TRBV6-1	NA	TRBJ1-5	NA	CASRVRGGQPQHF	TGTGCCAGCAGGGTCAGGGGAGGTCAGCCCCAGCATTTT
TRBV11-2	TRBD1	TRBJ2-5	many	CASSPDRVETQYF	TGTGCCAGCAGCCCAGACAGGGTGGAGACCCAGTACTTC
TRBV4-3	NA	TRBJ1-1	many	CASSQDIGQVKNTEAFF	TGCGCCAGCAGCCAAGATATAGGGCAGGTCAAGAACACTGAAGCTTTCTTT
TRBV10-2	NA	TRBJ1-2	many	CASSGRRDGQANYGYTF	TGCGCCAGCAGTGGGAGAAGGGACGGGCAAGCTAACTATGGCTACACCTTC
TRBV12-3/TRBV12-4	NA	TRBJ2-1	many	CASSNDKFNEQFF	TGTGCCAGCAGCAATGATAAGTTCAATGAGCAGTTCTTC
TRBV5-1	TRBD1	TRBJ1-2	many	CASSLPDRGYGYTF	TGCGCCAGCAGTCTTCCGGACAGGGGGTATGGCTACACCTTC
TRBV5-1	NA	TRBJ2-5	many	CASSERVGAQETQYF	TGCGCCAGCAGTGAGAGGGTGGGAGCCCAAGAGACCCAGTACTTC
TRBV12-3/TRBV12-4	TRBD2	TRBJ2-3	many	CASRLERGSTDTQYF	TGTGCCAGCAGACTCGAGCGGGGAAGCACAGATACGCAGTATTTT
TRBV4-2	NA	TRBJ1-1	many	CASSQDTFRALNTEAFF	TGTGCCAGCAGCCAAGACACCTTTAGGGCTCTGAACACTGAAGCTTTCTTT
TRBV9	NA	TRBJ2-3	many	CASSVLSQDTQYF	TGTGCCAGCAGCGTCCTAAGTCAAGATACGCAGTATTTT
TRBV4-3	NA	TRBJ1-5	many	CASSQDRRVDQPQHF	TGCGCCAGCAGCCAAGACCGACGGGTAGATCAGCCCCAGCATTTT
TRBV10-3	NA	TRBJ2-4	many	CATRDQEINIQYF	TGTGCCACCCGGGACCAGGAGATCAACATTCAGTACTTC
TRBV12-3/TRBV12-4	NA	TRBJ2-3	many	CASRMEAETDTQYF	TGTGCCAGCAGAATGGAAGCGGAGACAGATACGCAGTATTTT
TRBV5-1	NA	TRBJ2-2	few	CASRPDTGELFF	TGCGCCAGCAGGCCGGACACCGGGGAGCTGTTTTTT
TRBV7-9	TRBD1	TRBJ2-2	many	CASSSDRANTGELFF	TGTGCCAGCAGCTCCGACAGGGCTAACACCGGGGAGCTGTTTTTT
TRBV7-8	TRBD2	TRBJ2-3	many	CASSLEFTSGGATDTQYF	TGTGCCAGCAGCTTAGAATTCACTAGCGGGGGGGCAACAGATACGCAGTATTTT
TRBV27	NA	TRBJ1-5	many	CASSLLGGQPQHF	TGTGCCAGCAGTTTACTGGGGGGACAGCCCCAGCATTTT
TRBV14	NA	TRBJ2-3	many	CASSQVQSSITDTQYF	TGTGCCAGCAGCCAGGTGCAGTCCAGTATCACAGATACGCAGTATTTT
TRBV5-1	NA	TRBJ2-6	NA	CASSLAPVGSGANVLTF	TGCGCCAGCAGCTTGGCCCCGGTGGGATCTGGGGCCAACGTCCTGACTTTC
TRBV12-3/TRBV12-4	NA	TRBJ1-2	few	CASSLSSHYGYTF	TGTGCCAGCAGTTTGAGTAGCCACTATGGCTACACCTTC
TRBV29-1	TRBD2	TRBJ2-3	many	CSVGGGGETDTQYF	TGCAGCGTTGGAGGCGGGGGGGAAACAGATACGCAGTATTTT
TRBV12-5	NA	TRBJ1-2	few	CASGPGSPGAYTF	TGTGCTAGTGGCCCTGGGTCTCCTGGGGCCTACACCTTC
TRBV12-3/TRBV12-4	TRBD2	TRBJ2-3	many	CASSSRTSGGRGTQYF	TGTGCCAGCAGCTCCCGGACTAGCGGGGGGCGGGGTACGCAGTATTTT